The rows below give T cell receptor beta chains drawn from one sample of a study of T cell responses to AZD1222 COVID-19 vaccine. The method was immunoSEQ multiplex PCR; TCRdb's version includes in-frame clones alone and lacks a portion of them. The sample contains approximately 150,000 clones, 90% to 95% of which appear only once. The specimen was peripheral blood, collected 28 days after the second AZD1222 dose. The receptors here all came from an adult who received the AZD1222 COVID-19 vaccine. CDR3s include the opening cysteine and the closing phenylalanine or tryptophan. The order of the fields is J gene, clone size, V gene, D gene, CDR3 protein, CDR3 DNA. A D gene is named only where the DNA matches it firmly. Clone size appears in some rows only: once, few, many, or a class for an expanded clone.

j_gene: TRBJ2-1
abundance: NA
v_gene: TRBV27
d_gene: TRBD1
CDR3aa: CASVNRGYNEQFF
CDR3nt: TGTGCCAGCGTAAACAGGGGCTACAATGAGCAGTTCTTC

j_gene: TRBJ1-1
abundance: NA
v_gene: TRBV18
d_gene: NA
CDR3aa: CASSPAEMGNTEAFF
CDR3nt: TGTGCCAGCTCACCAGCAGAAATGGGGAACACTGAAGCTTTCTTT

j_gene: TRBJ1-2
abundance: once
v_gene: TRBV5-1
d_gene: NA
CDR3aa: CASSLATVYGYTF
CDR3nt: TGCGCCAGCAGCTTGGCGACAGTCTATGGCTACACCTTC

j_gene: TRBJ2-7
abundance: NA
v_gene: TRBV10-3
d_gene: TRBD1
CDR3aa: CAISSGTGGEQYF
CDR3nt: TGTGCCATCAGCTCCGGGACAGGGGGCGAGCAGTACTTC

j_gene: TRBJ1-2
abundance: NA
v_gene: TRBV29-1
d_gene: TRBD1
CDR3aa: CSVEFMAGGTGYGYTF
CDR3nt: TGCAGCGTTGAATTCATGGCAGGCGGGACAGGTTATGGCTACACCTTC

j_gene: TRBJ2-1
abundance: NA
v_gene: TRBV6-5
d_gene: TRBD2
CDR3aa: CASSYSSGTSLEQFF
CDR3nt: TGTGCCAGCAGTTACTCTTCAGGGACTAGCCTTGAGCAGTTCTTC

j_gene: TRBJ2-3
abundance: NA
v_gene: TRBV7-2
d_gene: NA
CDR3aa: CASSLAGGPTDTQYF
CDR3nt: TGTGCCAGCAGCTTAGCGGGGGGGCCGACAGATACGCAGTATTTT

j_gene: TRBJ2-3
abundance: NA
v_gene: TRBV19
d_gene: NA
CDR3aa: CASSTTSGANGRDTQYF
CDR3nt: TGTGCCAGTAGTACGACGTCCGGGGCTAATGGCAGAGATACGCAGTATTTT

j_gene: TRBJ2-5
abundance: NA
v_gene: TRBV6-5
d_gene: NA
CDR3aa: CASSLQETQYF
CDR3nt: TGTGCCAGCAGCCTACAAGAGACCCAGTACTTC

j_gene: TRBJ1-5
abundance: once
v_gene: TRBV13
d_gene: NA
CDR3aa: CRGTFFSNQPQHF
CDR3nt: TGTAGGGGAACTTTTTTTAGCAATCAGCCCCAGCATTTT

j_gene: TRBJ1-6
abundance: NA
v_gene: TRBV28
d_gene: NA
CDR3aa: CASSLVRGYNSPLHF
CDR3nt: TGTGCCAGCAGTTTAGTTAGGGGATATAATTCACCCCTCCACTTT

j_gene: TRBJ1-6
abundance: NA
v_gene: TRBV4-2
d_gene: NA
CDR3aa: CASSPSTRENSPLHF
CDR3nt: TGTGCCAGCAGCCCGTCGACCCGAGAAAATTCACCCCTCCACTTT

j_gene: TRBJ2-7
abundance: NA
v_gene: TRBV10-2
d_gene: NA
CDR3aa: CASSEVSPYEQYF
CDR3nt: TGCGCCAGCAGTGAGGTTAGCCCCTACGAGCAGTACTTC

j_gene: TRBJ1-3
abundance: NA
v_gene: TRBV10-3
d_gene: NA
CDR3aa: CAIKGGDAGNTIYF
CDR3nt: TGTGCCATCAAGGGCGGCGACGCTGGAAACACCATATATTTT

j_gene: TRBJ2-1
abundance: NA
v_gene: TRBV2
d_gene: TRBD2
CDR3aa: CASSPLAAVGNEQFF
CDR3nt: TGTGCCAGCAGTCCACTAGCGGCCGTCGGTAATGAGCAGTTCTTC

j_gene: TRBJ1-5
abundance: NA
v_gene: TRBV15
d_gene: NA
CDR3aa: CATSTSSGPQHF
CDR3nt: TGTGCCACCAGCACAAGCTCGGGGCCCCAGCATTTT

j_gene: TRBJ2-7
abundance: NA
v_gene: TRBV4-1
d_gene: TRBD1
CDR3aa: CASSQHGTVDEQYF
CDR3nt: TGCGCCAGCAGCCAACACGGGACAGTCGACGAGCAGTACTTC

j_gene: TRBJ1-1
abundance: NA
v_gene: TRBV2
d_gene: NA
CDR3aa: CASSEWDGEAFF
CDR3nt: TGTGCCAGCAGTGAGTGGGACGGCGAAGCTTTCTTT

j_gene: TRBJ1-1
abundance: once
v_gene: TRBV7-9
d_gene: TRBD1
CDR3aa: CASSLALQGASGTEAFF
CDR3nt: TGTGCCAGCAGCTTAGCGCTGCAGGGGGCCAGTGGCACTGAAGCTTTCTTT

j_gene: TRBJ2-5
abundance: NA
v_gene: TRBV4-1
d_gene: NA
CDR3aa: CASSQGGSWVETQYF
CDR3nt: TGCGCCAGCAGCCAAGGAGGGAGTTGGGTCGAGACCCAGTACTTC

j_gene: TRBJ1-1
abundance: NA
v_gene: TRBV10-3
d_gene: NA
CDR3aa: CAISEGTEAFF
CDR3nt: TGTGCCATCAGTGAGGGTACCGAAGCTTTCTTT

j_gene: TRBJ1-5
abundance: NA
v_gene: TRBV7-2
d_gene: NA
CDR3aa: CASSLEWATGSQPQHF
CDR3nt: TGTGCCAGCAGCTTAGAATGGGCTACAGGGTCCCAGCCCCAGCATTTT

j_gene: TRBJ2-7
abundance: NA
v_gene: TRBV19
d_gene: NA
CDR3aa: CASNFTAYPYEQYF
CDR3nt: TGTGCCAGTAATTTCACAGCGTACCCCTACGAGCAGTACTTC

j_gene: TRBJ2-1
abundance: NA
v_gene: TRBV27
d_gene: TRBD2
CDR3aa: CASSLSASGSLRNNEQFF
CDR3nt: TGTGCCAGCAGTTTATCGGCTAGCGGGAGTTTAAGAAACAATGAGCAGTTCTTC

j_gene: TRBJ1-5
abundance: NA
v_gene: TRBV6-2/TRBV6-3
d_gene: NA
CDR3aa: CASSYGGRGFNQPQHF
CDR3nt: TGTGCCAGCAGTTACGGGGGACGGGGATTTAATCAGCCCCAGCATTTT

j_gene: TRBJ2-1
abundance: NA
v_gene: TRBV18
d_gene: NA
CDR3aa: CASSPGNEQFF
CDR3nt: TGTGCCAGCTCACCGGGGAATGAGCAGTTCTTC

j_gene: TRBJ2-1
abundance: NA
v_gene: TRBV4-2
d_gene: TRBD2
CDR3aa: CASSQGLAGGHEQFF
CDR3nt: TGTGCCAGCAGCCAAGGGTTAGCGGGAGGCCATGAGCAGTTCTTC

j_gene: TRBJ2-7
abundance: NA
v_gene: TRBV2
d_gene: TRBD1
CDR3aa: CASRLTGDSDEQYF
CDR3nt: TGTGCCAGCAGGCTGACAGGGGACTCGGACGAGCAGTACTTC

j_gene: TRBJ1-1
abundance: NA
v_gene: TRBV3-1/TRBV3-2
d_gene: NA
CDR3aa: CASSHVSQGYNTEAFF
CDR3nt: TGTGCCAGCAGCCATGTTAGCCAGGGATATAACACTGAAGCTTTCTTT